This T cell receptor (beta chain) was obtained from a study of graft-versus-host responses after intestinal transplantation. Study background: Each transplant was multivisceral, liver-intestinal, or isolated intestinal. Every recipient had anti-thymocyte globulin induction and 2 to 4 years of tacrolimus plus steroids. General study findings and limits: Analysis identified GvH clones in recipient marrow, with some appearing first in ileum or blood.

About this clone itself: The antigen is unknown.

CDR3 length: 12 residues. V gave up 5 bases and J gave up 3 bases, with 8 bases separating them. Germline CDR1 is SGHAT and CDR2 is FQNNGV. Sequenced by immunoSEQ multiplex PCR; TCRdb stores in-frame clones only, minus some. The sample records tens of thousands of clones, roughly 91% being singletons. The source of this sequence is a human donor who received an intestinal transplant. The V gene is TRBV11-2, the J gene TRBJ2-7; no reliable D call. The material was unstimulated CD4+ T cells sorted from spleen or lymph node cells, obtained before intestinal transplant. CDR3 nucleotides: TGTGCCAGCAGCCCGAACAACTACGAGCAGTACTTC. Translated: CASSPNNYEQYF.